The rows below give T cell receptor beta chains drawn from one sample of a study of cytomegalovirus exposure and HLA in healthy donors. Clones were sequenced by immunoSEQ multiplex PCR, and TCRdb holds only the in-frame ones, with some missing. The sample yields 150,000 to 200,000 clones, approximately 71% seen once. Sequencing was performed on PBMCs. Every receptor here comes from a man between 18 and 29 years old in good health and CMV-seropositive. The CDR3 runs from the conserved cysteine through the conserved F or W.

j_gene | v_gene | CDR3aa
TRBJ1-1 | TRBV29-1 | CSGRTGTGTEAFF
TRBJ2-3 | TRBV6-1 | CASSVDRGQADTQYF
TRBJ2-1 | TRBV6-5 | CASSYIRGEQFF
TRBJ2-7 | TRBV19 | CASSILIGVYEQYF
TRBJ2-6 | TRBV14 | CASSFRQGGANVLTF
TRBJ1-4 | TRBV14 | CASSLRPSNEKLFF
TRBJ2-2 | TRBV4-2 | CASSQASGRLTDGELFF
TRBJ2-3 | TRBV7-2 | CASSSLPGGTGGTQYF
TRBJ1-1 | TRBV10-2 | CASSEQKYTEAFF
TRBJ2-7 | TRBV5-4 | CASSLGQEVYEQYF
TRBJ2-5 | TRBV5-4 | CASSLYPSGSDETQYF
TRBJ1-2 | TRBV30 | CAWSTIGSSGYTF
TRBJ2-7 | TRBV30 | CAWSGTGRGQYF
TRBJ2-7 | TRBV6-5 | CASTPGLGLYEQYF
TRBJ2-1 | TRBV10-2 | CASSVTLSGTHNEQFF
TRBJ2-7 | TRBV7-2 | CASSLDGAGTYEQYF
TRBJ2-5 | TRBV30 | CAWDRGRRETQYF
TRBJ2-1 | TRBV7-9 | CASSLGGYRGGGEQFF
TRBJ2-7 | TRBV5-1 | CASSLGQASYEQYF
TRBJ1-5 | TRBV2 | CASSHRVGNQPQHF
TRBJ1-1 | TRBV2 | CASSGLIEAFF
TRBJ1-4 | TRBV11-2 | CASSLTATNEKLFF
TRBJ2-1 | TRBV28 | CASSFGGTGNNEQFF
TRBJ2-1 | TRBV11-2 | CASSPRRRATYNEQFF
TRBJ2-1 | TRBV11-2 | CASSFIRQIEQLF
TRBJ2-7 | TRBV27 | CASSPLSQGTLSYEQYF
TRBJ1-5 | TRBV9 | CASSVGSGQPQHF
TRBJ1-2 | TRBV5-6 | CASSLAVTGLFGYTF
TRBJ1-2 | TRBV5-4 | CASSEDPGQGVMVYGYTF
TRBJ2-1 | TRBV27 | CASSLRTGWTSGTYNEQFF
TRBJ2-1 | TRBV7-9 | CAKRESSYNEQFF
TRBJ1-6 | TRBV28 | CASDATYYNSPLHF
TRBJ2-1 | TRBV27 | CASRIATGRAYNEQFF
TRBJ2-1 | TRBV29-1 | CRVVIGDSLYNEQFF